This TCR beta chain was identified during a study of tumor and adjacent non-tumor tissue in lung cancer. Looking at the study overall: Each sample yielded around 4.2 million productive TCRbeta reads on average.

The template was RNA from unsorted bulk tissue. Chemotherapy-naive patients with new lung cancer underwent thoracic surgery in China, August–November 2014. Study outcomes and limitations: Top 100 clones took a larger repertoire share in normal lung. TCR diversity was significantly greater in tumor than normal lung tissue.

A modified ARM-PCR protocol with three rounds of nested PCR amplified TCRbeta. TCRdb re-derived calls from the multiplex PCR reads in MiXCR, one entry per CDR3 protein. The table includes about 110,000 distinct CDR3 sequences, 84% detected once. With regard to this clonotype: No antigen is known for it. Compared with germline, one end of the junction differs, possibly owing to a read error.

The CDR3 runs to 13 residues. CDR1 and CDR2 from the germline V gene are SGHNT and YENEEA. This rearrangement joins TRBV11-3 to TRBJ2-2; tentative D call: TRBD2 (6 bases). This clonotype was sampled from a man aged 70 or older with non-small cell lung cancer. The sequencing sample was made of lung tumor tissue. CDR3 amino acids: CASSVPTSGELFF. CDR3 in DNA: TGTGCCAGCAGCGTACCGACTAGTGGGGAGCTATTTTTT.